These 14 T cell receptor beta chains share one sample of origin, sequenced in a study of T cell changes during pregnancy in multiple sclerosis. Clones were read by immunoSEQ multiplex PCR, and TCRdb kept only the in-frame ones, dropping some. This table holds approximately 64,000 clones, 80% to 95% found once. Sequenced here: peripheral blood, sampled in the first trimester of pregnancy. The receptors were gathered from a female donor with multiple sclerosis, enrolled in a pregnancy study.

The CDR3 protein is CSVVNSAGVEQYF. Written as DNA, the CDR3 is TGCAGCGTTGTTAACTCAGCGGGAGTCGAGCAGTACTTC. This rearrangement joins TRBV29-1 to TRBJ2-7, with TRBD2 identical over 8 bases. CDR3 length: 13 amino acids. CDR1 and CDR2 from the germline V gene are SQVTM and ANQGSEA. Trimming took 4 bases from V and 6 from J; bases not matched to a gene: 8.

V gene TRBV15 combines with J gene TRBJ1-2, with 9 bases fitting TRBD1. The V segment lost 6 bases and the J segment 7 bases; nucleotides outside the gene matches: 6. This CDR3 has 13 amino acids. Germline loops: CDR1 LNHNV, CDR2 YYDKDF (reference sequence). The CDR3 coding sequence is TGTGCCACCAGGGACAGGGGTATGCGTGGCTACACCTTC. It specifies CATRDRGMRGYTF.

This clone was seen once. The rearrangement links TRBV7-9 to TRBJ2-1, with 9 bases aligning to TRBD2. V was clipped by 7 bases and J by 9 bases; unmatched bases: 10. The germline V gene has CDR1 SEHNR and CDR2 FQNEAQ (reference sequence). The CDR3 is 14 residues long. Here the CDR3 reads CASTEGGREGEQFF. CDR3 sequence (DNA): TGTGCCAGCACTGAGGGCGGGAGGGAGGGTGAGCAGTTCTTC.

The gene calls are TRBV7-6 and TRBJ2-6; 8 bases agree with TRBD1. From germline, CDR1 is SGHVS and CDR2 FNYEAQ. This CDR3 region has 19 residues. The ends lost 5 bases at V and 1 base at J; junction bases unmatched: 13. CDR3 sequence: CASSVLGGDRGSGANVLTF. Written as DNA, the CDR3 is TGTGCCAGCAGCGTCCTAGGGGGAGACAGGGGTTCTGGGGCCAACGTCCTGACTTTC.

The chain carries TRBV27 and TRBJ2-1, with 8 bases aligning to TRBD2. Trimming cost V 8 bases and J 2 bases; bases outside gene matches: 8. Per germline, CDR1 MNHEY and CDR2 SMNVEV (reference sequence). The CDR3 has 15 amino acids. CDR3 sequence (DNA): TGTGCCAGCGACAAAGTAGCGGGGCCCTACAATGAGCAGTTCTTC. Amino acids: CASDKVAGPYNEQFF.

Here the CDR3 DNA reads TGTGCCAGCAGCATTTCAACCGGGACAGTCTATGGCTACACCTTC. Amino acids: CASSISTGTVYGYTF. The chain has TRBV11-1 and TRBJ1-2; 7 positions agree with TRBD1. CDR3 size: 15 residues. V shed 5 bases, J shed 4 bases, and the junction held 10 bases outside the gene matches. Germline CDR1 and CDR2: SGHAT and FQDESV (reference sequence).

This sequence joins TRBV29-1 and TRBJ1-4, with D possibly TRBD1 on 6 matching bases. V was shortened by 6 bases and J by 5 bases, with 16 bases between the two germline ends. The germline gives CDR1 SQVTM, CDR2 ANQGSEA. The CDR3 extends over 14 amino acids. The DNA for the CDR3 is TGCAGCGTCACTGTGGGGGCAGGGAATGAAAAACTGTTTTTT. Encoded protein: CSVTVGAGNEKLFF. Together with reference TRBV29-1 and TRBJ1-4, the CDR3 gives the full variable domain: SAVISQKPSRDICQRGTSLTIQCQVDSQVTMMFWYRQQPGQSLTLIATANQGSEATYESGFVIDKFPISRPNLTFSTLTVSNMSPEDSSIYLCSVTVGAGNEKLFFGSGTQLSVL.

This clone was counted once. The chain couples TRBV5-1 to TRBJ1-1; 9 positions agree with TRBD1. The trim removed 3 bases at V and 2 bases at J, leaving 2 bases unmatched. The CDR3 loop spans 14 amino acids. CDR1 is SGHRS, CDR2 YFSETQ, per germline. For the CDR3, the DNA is TGCGCCAGCAGCTCGGGACAGGGAAACACTGAAGCTTTCTTT. This encodes CASSSGQGNTEAFF.

The chain is built from TRBV4-3 and TRBJ1-1, with D possibly TRBD1 on 6 matching bases. The germline V and J ends were trimmed by 8 bases and 3 bases, with 16 bases remaining between them. The length of the CDR3 is 14 residues. The germline V gene encodes CDR1 LGHNA and CDR2 YSLEER. The CDR3 is CASARKAGDTEAFF. The CDR3, as DNA: TGCGCCAGCGCCCGAAAGGCAGGGGACACTGAAGCTTTCTTT.

This clone was picked up one time. This chain uses TRBV27 with TRBJ2-1; D possibly corresponds to TRBD2 (6 bases). Trimming left V 5 bases short and J 0 bases short, with 14 bases between. The germline V gene encodes CDR1 MNHEY and CDR2 SMNVEV (reference sequence). The CDR3 is made up of 16 amino acids. The chain's CDR3 is CASSPPGSRSYNEQFF. The CDR3 DNA reads as TGTGCCAGCAGTCCCCCCGGGAGTCGCTCCTACAATGAGCAGTTCTTC.

This chain uses TRBV28 with TRBJ1-4; unclear D gene. This CDR3 spans 15 amino acids. Germline assignment: CDR1 MDHEN and CDR2 SYDVKM. The V end was cut by 3 bases, the J end by 1 base, with 9 bases between. CDR3 residues: CASSLRTETNEKLFF. CDR3 coding DNA: TGTGCCAGCAGTTTGCGTACAGAAACTAATGAAAAACTGTTTTTT.

The rearrangement joins TRBV7-9 to TRBJ2-1; D gene ambiguous. In germline, CDR1 is SEHNR, CDR2 FQNEAQ (reference sequence). CDR3 length: 16 amino acids. The germline V and J ends were trimmed by 5 bases and 4 bases, with 18 bases remaining between them. This CDR3 is CASSPLLALSYNEQFF. DNA for the CDR3: TGTGCCAGCAGCCCCCTTTTAGCTCTTTCGTACAATGAGCAGTTCTTC.

This clone appeared a single time. As DNA, the CDR3 is TGTGCCAGCACACGGACAGCTCTCGGAGAGCAGTACTTC. Its translation is CASTRTALGEQYF. The chain combines TRBV6-7 with TRBJ2-7; D is possibly TRBD1 (6 bases). TRBV6-7 is marked as an open reading frame, function uncertain. The CDR3 runs 13 residues. The V and J ends lost 7 bases and 7 bases respectively, with 17 bases between them.

Points on this clone: An end of the junction does not agree with germline; a read error may underlie this. The chain couples TRBV7-7 to TRBJ2-5; TRBD1 matches 9 bases. The CDR3 loop spans 15 amino acids. CDR1 is SSHAT and CDR2 is FNYEAQ in the germline V gene (reference sequence). The CDR3 bases are TGTGCTAGCAGCAAAACCGGGACAGGGATGGAGACCCAGTACTTC. Translating gives CASSKTGTGMETQYF.